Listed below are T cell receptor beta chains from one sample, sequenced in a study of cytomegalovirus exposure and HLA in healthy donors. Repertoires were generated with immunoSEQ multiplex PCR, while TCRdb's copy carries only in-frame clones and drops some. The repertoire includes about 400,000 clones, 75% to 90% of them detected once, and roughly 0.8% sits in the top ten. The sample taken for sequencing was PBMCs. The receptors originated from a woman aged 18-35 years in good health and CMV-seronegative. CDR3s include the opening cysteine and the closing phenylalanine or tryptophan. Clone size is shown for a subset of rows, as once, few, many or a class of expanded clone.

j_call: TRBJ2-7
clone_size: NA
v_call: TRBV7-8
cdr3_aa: CASSLADGKTYEQYF

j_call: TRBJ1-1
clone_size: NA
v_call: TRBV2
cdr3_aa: CASSPFNTEAFF

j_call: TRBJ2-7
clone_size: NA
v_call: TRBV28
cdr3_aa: CASSLSGTGYYEQYF

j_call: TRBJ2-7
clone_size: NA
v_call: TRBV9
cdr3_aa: CASSPSGRGYEQYF

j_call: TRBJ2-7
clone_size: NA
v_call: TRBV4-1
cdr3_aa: CASSLSSGGAGEQYF

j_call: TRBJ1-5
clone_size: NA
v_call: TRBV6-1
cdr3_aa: CASSELVNQPQHF

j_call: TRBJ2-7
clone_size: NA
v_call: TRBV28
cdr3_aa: CASSPWSLRDEQYF

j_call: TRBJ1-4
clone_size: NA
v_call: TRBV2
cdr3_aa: CASRRTATNEKLFF

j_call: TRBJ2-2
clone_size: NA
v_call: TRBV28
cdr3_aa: CASRTVGLTEELFF

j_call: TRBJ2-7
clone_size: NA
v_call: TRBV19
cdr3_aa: CAILGASGGIDEQYF

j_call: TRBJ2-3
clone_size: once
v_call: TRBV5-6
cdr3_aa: CASSLVRQGGTDTQYF

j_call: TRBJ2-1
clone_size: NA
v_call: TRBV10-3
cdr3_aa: CAISGTGPNNEQFF

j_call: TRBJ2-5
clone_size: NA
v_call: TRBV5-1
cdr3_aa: CASSLLAKYQETQYF

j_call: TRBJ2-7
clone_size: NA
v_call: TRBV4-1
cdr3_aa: CASSQTGLAGSYEQYF

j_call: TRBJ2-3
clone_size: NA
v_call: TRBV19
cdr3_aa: CASTTRGSTDTQYF

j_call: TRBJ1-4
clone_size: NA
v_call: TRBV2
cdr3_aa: CASRTEPTNEKLFF

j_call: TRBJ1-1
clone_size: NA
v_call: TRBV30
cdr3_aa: CAWSATSTGRNTEAFF

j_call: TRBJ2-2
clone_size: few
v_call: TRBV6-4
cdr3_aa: CASSEVSTGELFF

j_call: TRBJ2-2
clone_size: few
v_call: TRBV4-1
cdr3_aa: CASSQDQTSGTTGELFF

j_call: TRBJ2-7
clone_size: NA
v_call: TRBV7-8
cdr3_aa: CASSFLAGGGEQYF

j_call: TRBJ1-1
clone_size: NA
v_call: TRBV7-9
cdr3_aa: CASTQGTEAFF

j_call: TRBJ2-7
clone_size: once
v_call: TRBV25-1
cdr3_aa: CASSESGLAGVHEQYF